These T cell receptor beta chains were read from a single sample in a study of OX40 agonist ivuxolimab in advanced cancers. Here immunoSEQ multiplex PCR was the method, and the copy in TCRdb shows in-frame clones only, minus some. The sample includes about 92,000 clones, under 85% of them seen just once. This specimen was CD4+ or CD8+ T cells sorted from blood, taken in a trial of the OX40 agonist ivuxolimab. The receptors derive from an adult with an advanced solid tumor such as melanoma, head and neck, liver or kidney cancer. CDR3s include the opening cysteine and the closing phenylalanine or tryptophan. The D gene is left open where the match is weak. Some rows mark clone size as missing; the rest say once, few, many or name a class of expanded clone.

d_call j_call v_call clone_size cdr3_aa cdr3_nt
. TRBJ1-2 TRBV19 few CASSIAGIANYGYTF TGTGCCAGTAGTATAGCCGGTATAGCTAACTATGGCTACACCTTC
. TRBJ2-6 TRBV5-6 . CASSFGWSGANVLTF TGTGCCAGCAGCTTTGGCTGGTCTGGGGCCAACGTCCTGACTTTC
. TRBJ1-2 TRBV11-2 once CASSLVAGYGYTF TGTGCCAGCAGCTTAGTTGCAGGCTATGGCTACACCTTC
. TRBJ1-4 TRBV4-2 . CASSRDWTDEKLFF TGTGCCAGCAGCCGGGACTGGACGGATGAAAAACTGTTTTTT
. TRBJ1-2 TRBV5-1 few CASRDLQGGYTF TGCGCCAGCAGGGACCTACAAGGCGGCTACACCTTC
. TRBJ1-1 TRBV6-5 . CASSFRESEAFF TGTGCCAGCAGTTTCAGGGAATCTGAAGCTTTCTTT
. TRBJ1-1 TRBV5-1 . CASSSQDLNTEAFF TGCGCCAGCAGCTCCCAGGATTTGAACACTGAAGCTTTCTTT
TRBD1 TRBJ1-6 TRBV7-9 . CASRPGQGIGPLHF TGTGCCAGCAGACCGGGACAGGGTATTGGACCCCTCCACTTT
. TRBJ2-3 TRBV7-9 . CASSLETDTQYF TGTGCCAGCAGCTTGGAAACCGATACGCAGTATTTT
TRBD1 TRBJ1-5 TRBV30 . CAWSAGQGIQPQHF TGTGCCTGGAGTGCAGGACAGGGAATTCAGCCCCAGCATTTT
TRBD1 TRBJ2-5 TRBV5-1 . CASSGQGAGETQYF TGCGCCAGCAGCGGACAGGGGGCGGGAGAGACCCAGTACTTC
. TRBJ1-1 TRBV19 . CASSMDSWNTEAFF TGTGCCAGTAGCATGGACTCATGGAACACTGAAGCTTTCTTT
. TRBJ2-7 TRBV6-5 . CASSYSEGYYEQYF TGTGCCAGCAGTTACTCGGAAGGTTACTACGAGCAGTACTTC
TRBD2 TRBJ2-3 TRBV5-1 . CASSFGRAGTDTQYF TGCGCCAGCAGCTTCGGGAGGGCCGGCACAGATACGCAGTATTTT
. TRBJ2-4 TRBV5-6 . CASSLRTDKNIQYF TGTGCCAGCAGCTTACGGACTGACAAAAACATTCAGTACTTC
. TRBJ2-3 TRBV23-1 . CASSAPAGEPDTQYF TGCGCCAGCAGTGCGCCAGCAGGGGAGCCAGATACGCAGTATTTT
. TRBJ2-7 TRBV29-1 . CSVEAGTYEQYF TGCAGCGTTGAGGCAGGAACCTACGAGCAGTACTTC
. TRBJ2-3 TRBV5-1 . CASSLGFTDTQYF TGCGCCAGCAGCTTGGGGTTCACAGATACGCAGTATTTT
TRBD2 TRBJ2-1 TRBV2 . CASSRTSGEQFF TGTGCCAGCAGTCGGACTAGCGGTGAGCAGTTCTTC
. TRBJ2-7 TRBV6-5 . CASSYVGGDSSYEQYF TGTGCCAGCAGTTACGTAGGAGGGGACAGCTCCTACGAGCAGTACTTC
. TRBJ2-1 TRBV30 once CAWSLLYNEQFF TGTGCCTGGAGTCTCTTGTACAATGAGCAGTTCTTC
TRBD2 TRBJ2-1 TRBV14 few CASSSRLAGGSYNEQFF TGTGCCAGCAGCTCCAGACTAGCGGGAGGGTCCTACAATGAGCAGTTCTTC
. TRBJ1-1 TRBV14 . CASSSSGVGKHTEAFF TGTGCCAGCAGCTCATCTGGGGTGGGAAAACACACTGAAGCTTTCTTT
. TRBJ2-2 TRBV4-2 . CASSQGPLSANTGELFF TGTGCCAGCAGCCAGGGCCCCCTTAGCGCGAACACCGGGGAGCTGTTTTTT
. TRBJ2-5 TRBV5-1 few CASSLRARELGETQYF TGCGCCAGCAGCTTACGGGCTCGGGAGCTGGGTGAGACCCAGTACTTC
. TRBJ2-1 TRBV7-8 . CASSQRGLGGDEQFF TGTGCCAGCAGCCAACGGGGGCTAGGGGGAGATGAGCAGTTCTTC
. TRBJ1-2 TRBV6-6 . CASRQGVDPNYGYTF TGTGCCAGCAGACAGGGAGTTGATCCTAACTATGGCTACACCTTC
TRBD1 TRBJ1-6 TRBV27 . CASSSRDRDPPLHF TGTGCCAGCAGTTCCCGGGACAGGGACCCACCCCTCCACTTT
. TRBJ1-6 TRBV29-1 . CSVENPGVGNSPLHF TGCAGCGTTGAAAACCCCGGGGTTGGTAATTCACCCCTCCACTTT
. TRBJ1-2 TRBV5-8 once CASSYEGGANYGYTF TGTGCCAGCAGCTACGAGGGGGGAGCTAACTATGGCTACACCTTC
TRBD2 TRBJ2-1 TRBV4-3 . CASSRVAGGRYNEQFF TGCGCCAGCAGCCGAGTAGCGGGGGGCCGCTACAATGAGCAGTTCTTC
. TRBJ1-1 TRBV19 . CASSIDKGTEAFF TGTGCCAGTAGTATAGATAAGGGTACTGAAGCTTTCTTT
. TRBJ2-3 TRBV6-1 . CASSEVAGSTDTQYF TGTGCCAGCAGTGAAGTGGCGGGGAGCACAGATACGCAGTATTTT
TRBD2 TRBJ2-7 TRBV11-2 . CASSPRGRTSGMYEQYF TGTGCCAGCAGCCCCCGGGGTCGGACTAGCGGGATGTACGAGCAGTACTTC
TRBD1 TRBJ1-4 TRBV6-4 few CASIWDRENEKLFF TGTGCCAGCATTTGGGACAGGGAAAATGAAAAACTGTTTTTT
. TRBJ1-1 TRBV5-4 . CASSSWPLGDVEAFF TGTGCCAGCAGCTCGTGGCCCCTAGGGGATGTTGAAGCTTTCTTT
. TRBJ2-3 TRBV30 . CAWTPLVSSTDTQYF TGTGCCTGGACCCCCTTGGTTTCTAGCACAGATACGCAGTATTTT
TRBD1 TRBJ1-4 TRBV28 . CASSLSDRGVVEKLFF TGTGCCAGCAGTCTATCCGACAGGGGGGTGGTGGAAAAACTGTTTTTT
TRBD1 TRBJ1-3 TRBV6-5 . CASSSGTGPGNTIYF TGTGCCAGCAGTTCGGGGACAGGGCCTGGAAACACCATATATTTT
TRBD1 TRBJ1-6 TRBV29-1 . CSVASGTGNNSPLHF TGCAGCGTTGCCTCCGGGACAGGAAATAATTCACCCCTCCACTTT
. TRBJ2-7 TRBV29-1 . CSVGYPRLGTAYEQYF TGCAGCGTTGGGTACCCCCGACTAGGGACCGCCTACGAGCAGTACTTC
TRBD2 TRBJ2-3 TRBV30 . CAWSVPDGGGINTQYF TGTGCCTGGAGTGTACCGGACGGGGGAGGGATTAATACGCAGTATTTT
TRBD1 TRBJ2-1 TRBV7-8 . CASRMRDRGLDEQFF TGTGCCAGCAGGATGCGGGACAGGGGGCTGGATGAGCAGTTCTTC
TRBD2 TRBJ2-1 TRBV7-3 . CASSPQSGANNEQFF TGTGCCAGCAGCCCCCAGAGCGGGGCGAACAATGAGCAGTTCTTC
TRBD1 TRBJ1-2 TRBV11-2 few CASSLGVPGQGRRGYTF TGTGCCAGCAGCTTGGGCGTCCCGGGACAGGGGCGACGGGGCTACACCTTC
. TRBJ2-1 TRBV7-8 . CASSLGRELEQFF TGTGCCAGCAGTTTAGGCCGAGAGCTTGAGCAGTTCTTC
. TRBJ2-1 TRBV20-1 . CSATRLAEQFF TGCAGTGCTACCCGCCTAGCCGAGCAGTTCTTC
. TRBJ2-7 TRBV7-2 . CASSLSRGAYEQYF TGTGCCAGCAGCCTCTCCCGGGGGGCGTACGAGCAGTACTTC
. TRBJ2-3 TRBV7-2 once CASLRRGGTSTDTQYF TGTGCCAGCCTCCGCAGGGGGGGGACTAGCACAGATACGCAGTATTTT
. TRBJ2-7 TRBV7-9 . CASSYDISYEQYF TGTGCCAGCAGCTACGACATCTCCTACGAGCAGTACTTC
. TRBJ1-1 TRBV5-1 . CASSREAGGVTEAFF TGCGCCAGCAGCCGGGAGGCCGGTGGGGTCACTGAAGCTTTCTTT
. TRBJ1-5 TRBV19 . CASRSEQGNHQPQHF TGTGCCAGTAGGTCGGAGCAGGGCAATCATCAGCCCCAGCATTTT
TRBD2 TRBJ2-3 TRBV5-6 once CASSAPGLEEDTQYF TGTGCCAGCAGCGCACCGGGACTAGAGGAAGATACGCAGTATTTT